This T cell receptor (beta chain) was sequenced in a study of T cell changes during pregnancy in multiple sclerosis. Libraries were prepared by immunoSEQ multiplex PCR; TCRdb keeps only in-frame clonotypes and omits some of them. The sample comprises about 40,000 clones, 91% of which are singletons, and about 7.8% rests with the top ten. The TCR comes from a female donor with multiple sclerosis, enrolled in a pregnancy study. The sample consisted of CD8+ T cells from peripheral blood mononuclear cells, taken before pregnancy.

Here the CDR3 reads CASSDLRLGAETQYF. The CDR3, as DNA: TGTGCCAGCAGTGATCTGCGACTAGGGGCGGAGACCCAGTACTTC. J is TRBJ2-5 and V is TRBV27, with D possibly TRBD2 on 6 matching bases. This CDR3 comprises 15 residues. V shed 5 bases and J shed 5 bases, with 18 bases lying between them. CDR1 and CDR2 (germline): MNHEY, SMNVEV (reference sequence).